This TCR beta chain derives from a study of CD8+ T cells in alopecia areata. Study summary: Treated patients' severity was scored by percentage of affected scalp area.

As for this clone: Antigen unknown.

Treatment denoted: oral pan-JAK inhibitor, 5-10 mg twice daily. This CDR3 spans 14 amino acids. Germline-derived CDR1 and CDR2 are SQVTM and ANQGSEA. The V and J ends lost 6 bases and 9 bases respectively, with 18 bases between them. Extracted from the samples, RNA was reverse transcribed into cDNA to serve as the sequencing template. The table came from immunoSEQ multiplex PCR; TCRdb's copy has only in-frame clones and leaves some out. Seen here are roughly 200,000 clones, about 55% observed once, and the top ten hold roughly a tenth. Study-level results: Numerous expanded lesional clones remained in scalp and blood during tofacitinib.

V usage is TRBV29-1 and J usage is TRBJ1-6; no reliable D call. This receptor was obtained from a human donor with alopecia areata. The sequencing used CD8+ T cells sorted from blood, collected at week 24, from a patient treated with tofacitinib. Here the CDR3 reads CSVPSRGPGSPLHF. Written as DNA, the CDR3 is TGCAGCGTCCCCTCCCGGGGTCCTGGTTCACCCCTCCACTTT.